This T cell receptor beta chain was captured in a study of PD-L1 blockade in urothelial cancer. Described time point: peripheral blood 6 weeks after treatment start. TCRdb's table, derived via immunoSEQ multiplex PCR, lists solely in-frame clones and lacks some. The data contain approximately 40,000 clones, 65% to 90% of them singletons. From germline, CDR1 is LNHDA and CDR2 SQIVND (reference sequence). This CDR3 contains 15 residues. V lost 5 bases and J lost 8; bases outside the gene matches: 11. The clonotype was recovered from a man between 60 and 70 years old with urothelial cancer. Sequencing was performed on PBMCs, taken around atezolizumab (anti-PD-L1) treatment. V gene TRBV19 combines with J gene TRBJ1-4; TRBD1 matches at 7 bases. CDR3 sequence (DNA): TGTGCCAGTAGTTCAGACCGGCACAGGGGCGAAAAACTGTTTTTT. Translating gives CASSSDRHRGEKLFF.